Presented here are 11 T cell receptor beta chains from one specimen sequenced in a study of a mutant IDH1 vaccine in newly diagnosed glioma. Produced via immunoSEQ multiplex PCR; TCRdb's table is partial and in-frame only. The table has 40,000 or so clones, approximately 93% seen once. Time point of the sample: week 5, during vaccination. Topical imiquimod accompanied each vaccine dose, which consisted of 300 ug of mutant IDH1 20-mer peptide. These receptors have no identified antigens. Here the sequenced sample was PBMCs, taken from a glioma patient whose treatment included an IDH1 peptide vaccine. The receptors derive from a man aged 50-59 years with glioma.

The rearrangement joins TRBV2 to TRBJ2-3, with 7 bases fitting TRBD1. Looked up from germline, CDR1 is SNHLY and CDR2 is FYNNEI. The length of the CDR3 is 15 residues. V was pared by 4 bases and J by 4 bases, with 8 bases of the junction left unmatched. CDR3 region: CASSVGRGRSDTQYF. CDR3 nucleotides: TGTGCCAGCAGTGTGGGAAGGGGGCGGTCAGATACGCAGTATTTT. Supplemented by reference TRBV2 and TRBJ2-3, the full variable domain reads EPEVTQTPSHQVTQMGQEVILRCVPISNHLYFYWYRQILGQKVEFLVSFYNNEISEKSEIFDDQFSVERPDGSNFTLKIRSTKLEDSAMYFCASSVGRGRSDTQYFGPGTRLTVL.

The V and J genes are TRBV19 and TRBJ2-1; D might be TRBD2 (5 bases). The V end lost 5 bases, the J end lost 5 bases, and 13 bases lay between the germline ends. Germline V gene lookup returns CDR1 LNHDA and CDR2 SQIVND (reference sequence). This CDR3 is 14 amino acids long. CDR3 sequence: CASSPGLSDNEQFF. CDR3 in DNA: TGTGCCAGTAGTCCCGGACTTTCGGACAATGAGCAGTTCTTC.

This clone was seen only once. This chain links TRBV7-9 with TRBJ1-1; no reliable D call. Trimming took off 3 bases at V and 0 bases at J, with 8 bases between the two ends. The CDR3 sequence is 14 residues long. Germline loops: CDR1 SEHNR, CDR2 FQNEAQ (reference sequence). The CDR3 coding sequence is TGTGCCAGCAGCTTGGTTAGACTGAACACTGAAGCTTTCTTT. Translation: CASSLVRLNTEAFF.

The V call is TRBV19, the J call TRBJ2-3; maybe TRBD2 (5 bases). The CDR3 runs to 13 residues. The germline gives CDR1 LNHDA, CDR2 SQIVND (reference sequence). V dropped 7 bases and J dropped 2 bases, with 10 bases sitting between them. This chain's CDR3 is CASKQRYTDTQYF. The DNA for the CDR3 is TGTGCCAGTAAGCAGCGGTACACAGATACGCAGTATTTT.

This chain uses TRBV4-1 with TRBJ2-5; D ambiguous. V gave up 1 base and J gave up 5 bases, with 11 bases separating them. This CDR3 is built from 14 residues. Germline assignment: CDR1 MGHRA and CDR2 YSYEKL. CDR3 region: CASSQVIRVETQYF. In DNA form, the CDR3 reads TGCGCCAGCAGCCAAGTAATACGAGTGGAGACCCAGTACTTC.

The chain couples TRBV18 to TRBJ1-2; no clear D. Trimming removed 2 bases from V and 0 bases from J, with 7 bases in between. The V gene's germline CDR1 is KGHSH and CDR2 LQKENI. The CDR3 has 14 residues. The DNA for the CDR3 is TGTGCCAGCTCACCAGCACTATCTAACTATGGCTACACCTTC. Amino acid sequence: CASSPALSNYGYTF.

The rearrangement uses TRBV11-3 and TRBJ2-3; 9 bases agree with TRBD1. This CDR3 contains 16 residues. V trimming: 5 bases; J trimming: 1 base; junction bases outside the gene matches: 7. Germline V CDR1 and CDR2: SGHNT, YENEEA. CDR3 sequence: CASSPGTGSRTDTQYF. The CDR3 coding sequence is TGTGCCAGCAGCCCTGGGACAGGGTCCCGCACAGATACGCAGTATTTT.

This chain joins TRBV6-5 and TRBJ1-5, with a possible D match to TRBD1 (5 bases). From germline, CDR1 is MNHEY and CDR2 SVGAGI. The CDR3 consists of 15 residues. Trimming removed 6 bases at V and 3 bases at J, with 15 bases between. This CDR3 is CASSPGSAYNQPQHF. CDR3 in DNA: TGTGCCAGCAGCCCAGGGTCTGCCTACAATCAGCCCCAGCATTTT.

The chain recombines TRBV29-1 with TRBJ1-4; no reliable D call. V was trimmed by 6 bases and J by 4 bases, leaving 6 bases between them. From germline, CDR1 is SQVTM and CDR2 ANQGSEA. The CDR3 is 11 residues long. CDR3 in amino acids: CSVRLNEKLFF. The CDR3 DNA is TGCAGCGTCAGGCTTAATGAAAAACTGTTTTTT.

The V call is TRBV10-3, the J call TRBJ2-7, with no clear D. CDR3 length: 15 residues. V was cut by 2 bases and J by 2 bases, with 13 bases left in between. CDR1 is ENHRY, CDR2 SYGVKD, per germline. CDR3 DNA: TGTGCCATCAGTGAGGTGGGAAAACATACCTACGAGCAGTACTTC. It encodes CAISEVGKHTYEQYF.

The chain combines TRBV4-3 with TRBJ2-5, with 11 positions matching TRBD2. Trimming at V came to 2 bases and at J to 5 bases, leaving 4 bases not matched to a gene. Germline assignment: CDR1 LGHNA and CDR2 YSLEER. The CDR3 sequence is 15 residues long. CDR3 protein: CASSQTRTSGETQYF. DNA for the CDR3: TGCGCCAGCAGCCAAACTCGGACTAGCGGGGAGACCCAGTACTTC.